This T cell receptor (beta chain) was profiled in a study of cytomegalovirus exposure and HLA in healthy donors. PCR involved 60 Vbeta and 13 Jbeta primers. Libraries were prepared by immunoSEQ multiplex PCR; TCRdb keeps only in-frame clonotypes and omits some of them. The sample has roughly 88,000 clones; over 60% are singletons. This clone was recorded only once. Its antigen is not identified. The same CDR3 also results from other DNA sequences found in this sample. CDR3 length equals 13 residues. Trimming took 5 bases from V and 1 from J, leaving 8 bases between them. CDR1 and CDR2 from the germline V gene are MNHEY and SVGAGI. The study's findings and limits: Judged likely to be a sequencing artifact was a cluster of highly shared sequence variants.

The donors, nominally healthy at sampling, likely had unrecorded immune exposures. The TCR comes from a young man in good health and CMV-seropositive. V usage is TRBV6-5 and J usage is TRBJ1-1; D gene ambiguous. Sequencing input: PBMCs. CDR3: CASSERGNTEAFF. CDR3 in DNA: TGTGCCAGCAGTGAACGGGGGAACACTGAAGCTTTCTTT.